The 14 T cell receptor beta chains presented below share a single source sample, sequenced in a study of T cell clones after liver transplantation. Repertoires were generated with immunoSEQ multiplex PCR, while TCRdb's copy carries only in-frame clones and drops some. This sample yields 50,000 to 70,000 clones, of which about 73% are seen a single time; approximately 2.6% belongs to the top ten. Here the sequenced sample was CD4+ T cells from blood, taken at the roughly 15-month timepoint. The receptors were gathered from a human patient who received a liver transplant. The graft donor may account for some of the T cells.

The chain employs TRBV6-6 and TRBJ2-3; tentative D call: TRBD2 (5 bases). The CDR3 is 12 residues long. V lost 6 bases and J 4 bases, leaving 8 bases between the germline ends. Per the germline V gene, CDR1 is MNHNY and CDR2 is SVGAGI (reference sequence). The CDR3, as DNA: TGTGCCAGCAGCCCCGGGGCAGATACGCAGTATTTT. Protein product: CASSPGADTQYF.

J is TRBJ2-1 and V is TRBV7-9; the D gene is possibly TRBD2 (6 bases). The CDR3 extends over 15 amino acids. Germline values: CDR1 SEHNR, CDR2 FQNEAQ (reference sequence). V shed 2 bases and J shed 5 bases, with 13 bases lying between them. CDR3 coding DNA: TGTGCCAGCAGCTTAACGTTAGCTAGCGACAATGAGCAGTTCTTC. This encodes CASSLTLASDNEQFF.

Only a few counts were recorded for this clone. The rearrangement joins TRBV14 to TRBJ2-2; 7 bases map to TRBD1. The J segment lost 4 bases and the V segment lost 6 bases, leaving 8 bases of the junction unmatched. Germline V gene data show CDR1 as SGHDN and CDR2 as FVKESK. The CDR3 runs 15 residues. CDR3 region: CASSPTGSSTGELFF. CDR3 DNA sequence: TGTGCCAGCAGTCCGACAGGGAGTAGCACCGGGGAGCTGTTTTTT.

The table lists this clone with a few counts. The rearrangement uses TRBV2 and TRBJ2-7, with D uncertain. The germline CDR1 and CDR2 sequences are SNHLY and FYNNEI. V dropped 5 bases and J dropped 1 base, with 6 bases sitting between them. The CDR3 is made up of 12 amino acids. Here the CDR3 DNA reads TGTGCCAGCAGTCCAGAATCCTACGAGCAGTACTTC. It specifies CASSPESYEQYF.

The sample holds a few counts of this clone. The chain joins TRBV6-5 to TRBJ2-7, with TRBD1 as a possible D gene (6 bases). Germline V CDR1 and CDR2: MNHEY, SVGAGI. Deletions cut 2 bases from V and 6 bases from J, with 11 bases between. The CDR3 is 13 residues long. CDR3 sequence reads: CASSYGQRSEQYF. The DNA for the CDR3 is TGTGCCAGCAGTTACGGACAGCGTAGCGAGCAGTACTTC.

This clone was recorded a few times. This chain uses TRBV29-1 with TRBJ1-1; 8 bases are shared with TRBD1. This CDR3 is built from 14 residues. Germline V lookup: CDR1 SQVTM, CDR2 ANQGSEA. The J segment lost 1 base and the V segment lost 6 bases, leaving 7 bases of the junction unmatched. The CDR3 coding sequence is TGCAGCGTGGACAGGGACAGCCGGAACACTGAAGCTTTCTTT. This sequence encodes CSVDRDSRNTEAFF.

CDR3 nucleotide sequence: TGTGCCAGCAGCAACCCGGGCGGACCTAGCACAGATACGCAGTATTTT. Translation gives CASSNPGGPSTDTQYF. The gene calls are TRBV7-9 and TRBJ2-3; D is ambiguous. CDR1 is SEHNR and CDR2 is FQNEAQ in the germline V gene (reference sequence). The CDR3 length is 16 residues. Trimming shortened V by 5 bases and J by 0 bases, and 15 bases separated the two germline ends.

This chain joins TRBV27 and TRBJ1-6; 8 bases align to TRBD1. There are 15 residues in the CDR3. CDR1 is MNHEY, CDR2 SMNVEV, per germline (reference sequence). The V gene end was trimmed by 5 bases and the J gene end by 4 bases; junction bases not matched to a gene: 4. CDR3 DNA sequence: TGTGCCAGCAGTCCGGGGACAGGTTATAATTCACCCCTCCACTTT. Translated: CASSPGTGYNSPLHF.

V is TRBV28 and J is TRBJ2-7; 9 bases are shared with TRBD1. The CDR3 extends over 16 amino acids. The trim removed 4 bases at V and 5 bases at J, leaving 12 bases unmatched. CDR1 MDHEN and CDR2 SYDVKM come from the germline V gene. For the CDR3, the DNA is TGTGCCAGCAGTTCCCCGACAGGGGGGAGATTCCACGAGCAGTACTTC. This codes for CASSSPTGGRFHEQYF.

The chain links TRBV15 to TRBJ1-2, with a tentative D call TRBD1 (6 bases). Germline V lookup: CDR1 LNHNV, CDR2 YYDKDF (reference sequence). The CDR3 is 16 amino acids. Trimming took off 1 base at V and 4 bases at J, with 16 bases between the two ends. CDR3 amino acids: CATSRATTGSGYGYTF. CDR3 nucleotides: TGTGCCACCAGCAGAGCCACTACAGGGAGCGGCTATGGCTACACCTTC.

This clone is a singleton in its sample. V is TRBV4-1 and J is TRBJ1-1, with 7 bases aligning to TRBD1. The CDR3 contains 15 residues. CDR1 and CDR2 (germline): MGHRA, YSYEKL. Unmatched junction bases numbered 9, after V lost 4 bases and J lost 4 bases. CDR3 DNA sequence: TGCGCCAGCAGCCCCGAACAGGGGCGCAGCACTGAAGCTTTCTTT. Amino acids: CASSPEQGRSTEAFF.

This clone has only a few counts. This chain uses TRBV5-6 with TRBJ2-3; 7 nucleotides match TRBD2. This CDR3 has 16 amino acids. Germline V gene lookup returns CDR1 SGHDT and CDR2 YYEEEE. V trimming: 1 base; J trimming: 6 bases; junction bases outside the gene matches: 11. CDR3 bases: TGTGCCAGCAGCTTGCCAGCGGGGATCATCGGGGATACGCAGTATTTT. This gives the protein CASSLPAGIIGDTQYF.

There are many counts of this clone. The chain joins TRBV9 to TRBJ1-4; 10 positions agree with TRBD1. Losses at the gene ends were 0 bases for V and 6 bases for J; bases not matched to a gene: 8. Per germline, CDR1 SGDLS and CDR2 YYNGEE. The CDR3 loop spans 17 amino acids. The CDR3 spells CASSVGDSGTGDEKLFF. CDR3 DNA: TGTGCCAGCAGCGTAGGGGATTCCGGGACAGGGGATGAAAAACTGTTTTTT.

The CDR3 region is CASSLDDRTGPEPLHF. CDR3 in DNA: TGCGCCAGCAGCTTGGATGACCGGACAGGGCCGGAACCCCTCCACTTT. The genes are TRBV5-1 and TRBJ1-6, with TRBD1 matching 8 bases. The CDR3 is 16 amino acids. J was trimmed by 12 bases and V by 0 bases; bases with no gene match: 11. The V gene's germline CDR1 is SGHRS and CDR2 YFSETQ.